The next 27 T cell receptor beta chains were all read from a single sample in a study of a mutant IDH1 vaccine in newly diagnosed glioma. Assay used: immunoSEQ multiplex PCR; TCRdb lists only in-frame clones, some missing. Here the sample spans about 59,000 clones, approximately 92% being singletons. Time point noted: baseline, week 1 (first vaccination visit). Treatment reported: pre-vaccination baseline after standard-of-care therapy. The sample in question was PBMCs, obtained from a glioma patient treated with radiotherapy, temozolomide or both. The origin of the receptors is a man aged 50 to 60 with glioma.

Points on this clone: The same CDR3 can be traced to other DNA sequences in this sample. The rearrangement links TRBV7-8 to TRBJ1-3; D is undetermined. The germline V gene has CDR1 SGHVS and CDR2 FQNEAQ. This CDR3 is built from 15 residues. The germline V and J ends were trimmed by 1 base and 0 bases, with 7 bases remaining between them. The CDR3 DNA reads TGTGCCAGCAGCTTAGTCTGGGGCTCTGGAAACACCATATATTTT. Translated: CASSLVWGSGNTIYF.

This clone was seen once. The gene calls are TRBV4-3 and TRBJ2-6, with 8 bases fitting TRBD1. Germline V CDR1 and CDR2: LGHNA, YSLEER. The J segment lost 2 bases and the V segment lost 4 bases, leaving 7 bases of the junction unmatched. There are 17 residues in the CDR3. The CDR3 sequence: CASSLDLQGAGANVLTF. For the CDR3, the DNA is TGCGCCAGCAGCCTCGACCTACAGGGGGCTGGGGCCAACGTCCTGACTTTC.

The chain joins TRBV4-2 to TRBJ1-6; D is ambiguous. V gave up 3 bases and J gave up 10 bases, with 10 bases separating them. This CDR3 has 13 amino acids. In germline, CDR1 is LGHNA, CDR2 YNFKEQ. The CDR3 here is CASSHPPPSPLHF. CDR3 bases: TGTGCCAGCAGCCACCCACCCCCCTCACCCCTCCACTTT.

The rearrangement links TRBV9 to TRBJ2-7; weak D call: TRBD2 (5 bases). V lost 0 bases and J lost 4, with 11 bases in between. This CDR3 is 14 amino acids long. Per germline, CDR1 SGDLS and CDR2 YYNGEE. Here the CDR3 DNA reads TGTGCCAGCAGCGTAGAAGTTAGAGGGTACGAGCAGTACTTC. It translates to CASSVEVRGYEQYF. The full variable domain, its missing parts supplied by reference TRBV9 and TRBJ2-7, is DSGVTQTPKHLITATGQRVTLRCSPRSGDLSVYWYQQSLDQGLQFLIQYYNGEERAKGNILERFSAQQFPDLHSELNLSSLELGDSALYFCASSVEVRGYEQYFGPGTRLTVT.

The chain is built from TRBV4-1 and TRBJ1-2, with 10 nucleotides matching TRBD1. V shed 0 bases and J 6 bases; nucleotides not matched to a gene: 10. The germline V gene has CDR1 MGHRA and CDR2 YSYEKL. This CDR3 region has 17 residues. The CDR3, as DNA: TGCGCCAGCAGCCAAGATAATCTAGGGACAGGGGTTAATGGCTACACCTTC. Protein product: CASSQDNLGTGVNGYTF.

The chain joins TRBV7-3 to TRBJ1-5; 9 nucleotides align to TRBD1. Germline CDR1 and CDR2: SGHTA and FQGTGA. V trimming: 4 bases; J trimming: 5 bases; junction bases outside the gene matches: 3. The CDR3 runs to 14 residues. The chain's CDR3 is CASSWGQGDQPQHF. The CDR3 DNA is TGTGCCAGCAGCTGGGGACAGGGCGATCAGCCCCAGCATTTT.

The CDR3: CASSFGQLNQPQHF. CDR3 nucleotide sequence: TGTGCCAGCAGCTTTGGGCAGCTCAATCAGCCCCAGCATTTT. The chain is built from TRBV5-5 and TRBJ1-5; D is unresolved. V lost 2 bases and J 3 bases, leaving 9 bases between the germline ends. Germline V gene data show CDR1 as SGHKS and CDR2 as YYEKEE (reference sequence). There are 14 residues in the CDR3.

This clone came up once. This rearrangement joins TRBV19 to TRBJ2-5; D call uncertain. Germline V gives CDR1 LNHDA, CDR2 SQIVND (reference sequence). The length of the CDR3 is 14 residues. V was shortened by 7 bases and J by 2 bases, with 14 bases between the two germline ends. The CDR3 here is CASKIAAQQETQYF. CDR3 in DNA: TGTGCCAGTAAGATTGCAGCGCAACAAGAGACCCAGTACTTC.

The chain carries TRBV7-2 and TRBJ1-1, with TRBD1 as a possible D gene (5 bases). The CDR3 runs 13 residues. Trimming shortened V by 5 bases and J by 5 bases, and 12 bases separated the two germline ends. CDR1 is SGHTA, CDR2 FQGNSA, per germline. The CDR3 protein is CASSPHQGTEAFF. In DNA form, the CDR3 reads TGTGCCAGCAGCCCCCACCAGGGTACTGAAGCTTTCTTT.

V usage is TRBV19 and J usage is TRBJ1-2; D possibly corresponds to TRBD1 (5 bases). The CDR3 is 15 amino acids. CDR1 is LNHDA, CDR2 SQIVND, per germline (reference sequence). The germline V and J ends were trimmed by 3 bases and 5 bases, with 16 bases remaining between them. For the CDR3, the DNA is TGTGCCAGTAGTATTCCAGGGACCGGAGGGTATGGCTACACCTTC. The encoded protein is CASSIPGTGGYGYTF.

The V and J genes are TRBV15 and TRBJ1-5; D gene unclear. V was pared by 3 bases and J by 2 bases, with 29 bases between. The V gene's germline CDR1 is LNHNV and CDR2 YYDKDF (reference sequence). The CDR3 runs to 21 residues. The CDR3 reads CATSREHTYSIGGHGNQPQHF. CDR3 nucleotides: TGTGCCACCAGCAGGGAACACACATACTCGATTGGTGGGCATGGCAATCAGCCCCAGCATTTT.

This clone came up a few times. The chain employs TRBV5-1 and TRBJ1-4; the match to TRBD1 covers 9 bases. This CDR3 region has 14 residues. The junction had 7 bases not matched to a gene; V was cut back by 5 bases and J by 8 bases. Germline V gene lookup returns CDR1 SGHRS and CDR2 YFSETQ. The CDR3 protein is CASRRDRVEEKLFF. In nucleotides, the CDR3 is TGCGCCAGCAGGCGGGACAGGGTCGAAGAAAAACTGTTTTTT.

The rearrangement uses TRBV28 and TRBJ2-7; TRBD2 agrees at 7 bases. Germline V lookup: CDR1 MDHEN, CDR2 SYDVKM. CDR3 size: 18 residues. Trimming removed 7 bases from V and 2 bases from J; junction bases left unmatched: 20. The CDR3 is CASIGGRITGLDAYEQYF. In DNA form, the CDR3 reads TGTGCCAGCATCGGGGGGAGGATCACAGGATTGGACGCCTACGAGCAGTACTTC.

With regard to this clone: A read error may account for a junction end that differs from germline. The chain uses TRBV6-5 and TRBJ2-4, with TRBD1 matching over 8 bases. Germline CDR1 MNHEY, CDR2 SVGAGI. The CDR3 spans 14 residues. CDR3 protein: CASSSPPRDRTHHF. DNA of the CDR3: TGTGCCAGCAGTTCACCTCCCCGGGACAGGACCCACCACTTC.

The CDR3 nucleotides are TGCGCCAGCAGCCACCCCCGTAGCGGAAGGGGAGCAGATACGCAGTATTTT. Its translation: CASSHPRSGRGADTQYF. The genes are TRBV4-1 and TRBJ2-3; a weak D match, TRBD2 (6 bases). In germline, CDR1 is MGHRA, CDR2 YSYEKL. V lost 3 bases to trimming and J lost 4 bases, with 20 bases between them. The CDR3 has 17 residues.

CDR3 region: CSVAGQSDTQYF. DNA for the CDR3: TGCAGCGTTGCAGGACAGTCGGATACGCAGTATTTT. V and J are TRBV29-1 and TRBJ2-3, with D maybe TRBD1 (6 bases). V was pared by 4 bases and J by 6 bases, with 11 bases between. The germline V gene has CDR1 SQVTM and CDR2 ANQGSEA. The CDR3 spans 12 residues.

DNA for the CDR3: TGTGCCAGCAGCTGGGGACAGGACACTGAAGCTTTCTTT. Protein: CASSWGQDTEAFF. The chain employs TRBV7-2 and TRBJ1-1; 8 bases line up with TRBD1. The CDR3 consists of 13 residues. The V segment lost 4 bases and the J segment 3 bases; nucleotides outside the gene matches: 1. Germline-derived CDR1 and CDR2 are SGHTA and FQGNSA.

This chain joins TRBV7-9 and TRBJ2-5, with TRBD1 matching over 10 bases. CDR3 size: 16 residues. Germline CDR1 is SEHNR and CDR2 is FQNEAQ (reference sequence). With V trimmed by 3 bases and J by 1 base, 5 bases remained unmatched. CDR3 residues: CASSLGTGALQETQYF. The CDR3 bases are TGTGCCAGCAGCTTGGGGACAGGGGCTCTCCAAGAGACCCAGTACTTC.

The table lists this clone with a few counts. The chain links TRBV29-1 to TRBJ1-1; D is uncertain. Looked up from germline, CDR1 is SQVTM and CDR2 is ANQGSEA. The CDR3 spans 14 residues. The V end was cut by 4 bases, the J end by 0 bases, with 12 bases between. CDR3 bases: TGCAGCGTTGTAAGGGCAGACATGAACACTGAAGCTTTCTTT. It yields the protein CSVVRADMNTEAFF.

In its sample, this clone was seen once. The V call is TRBV28, the J call TRBJ1-5; D is uncertain. Trimming removed 7 bases at V and 4 bases at J, with 20 bases between. Germline values: CDR1 MDHEN, CDR2 SYDVKM. The CDR3 contains 16 residues. CDR3 nucleotides: TGTGCCAGCACCAGAGTAGGAAGGGCCTTAAATCAGCCCCAGCATTTT. Amino acid sequence: CASTRVGRALNQPQHF.

This clone was picked up a small number of times. The gene calls are TRBV28 and TRBJ1-5, with 9 bases identical to TRBD1. Trimming took 5 bases from V and 7 from J; bases not matched to a gene: 12. Looked up from germline, CDR1 is MDHEN and CDR2 is SYDVKM. The CDR3 consists of 16 residues. In nucleotides, the CDR3 is TGTGCCAGCAGTGGATTTTCTACAGGGGGCCGCCAGCCCCAGCATTTT. This encodes CASSGFSTGGRQPQHF.

The V call is TRBV30, the J call TRBJ2-7; unclear D gene. Germline V gene data show CDR1 as GTSNPN and CDR2 as SVGIG (reference sequence). The V gene lost 2 bases and the J gene lost 7 bases, with 18 bases spanning the gap. The CDR3 totals 14 residues. The CDR3 protein is CAWSFGNTVGEQYF. DNA of the CDR3: TGTGCCTGGAGTTTTGGCAACACGGTGGGGGAGCAGTACTTC.

The chain joins TRBV6-5 to TRBJ2-2, with a weak D call TRBD1 (6 bases). The CDR3 is 14 amino acids. CDR1 and CDR2 from the germline V gene are MNHEY and SVGAGI. With 6 bases removed from V and 3 bases from J, the gap between germline ends came to 11 bases. The DNA of the CDR3 is TGTGCCAGCAGGCCTACAGGGTACACCGGGGAGCTGTTTTTT. It translates to CASRPTGYTGELFF.

The chain uses TRBV11-1 and TRBJ2-7, with D perhaps assigned TRBD1 or TRBD2 (6 bases each). CDR1 and CDR2 (germline): SGHAT, FQDESV (reference sequence). Trimming took off 4 bases at V and 2 bases at J, with 12 bases between the two ends. This CDR3 is built from 14 residues. CDR3 DNA sequence: TGTGCCAGCAGCTCGCCGGGGGCCCCCTACGAGCAGTACTTC. This translates into CASSSPGAPYEQYF.

The chain uses TRBV7-9 and TRBJ2-1; D gene ambiguous. This CDR3 is 14 amino acids long. Trimming cost V 0 bases and J 3 bases, with 6 bases left between them. Germline V gives CDR1 SEHNR, CDR2 FQNEAQ (reference sequence). DNA of the CDR3: TGTGCCAGCAGCTTAGCTACCGACTACAATGAGCAGTTCTTC. This gives the protein CASSLATDYNEQFF.

The chain has TRBV30 and TRBJ1-2; D ambiguous. Germline CDR1 is GTSNPN and CDR2 is SVGIG (reference sequence). Trimming stripped 0 bases from V and 8 bases from J, with 10 bases between. The CDR3 covers 12 residues. CDR3 in amino acids: CAWSVMATGYTF. In nucleotides, the CDR3 is TGTGCCTGGAGTGTAATGGCGACGGGCTACACCTTC. Drawing the rest from reference TRBV30 and TRBJ1-2, the complete variable domain is SQTIHQWPATLVQPVGSPLSLECTVEGTSNPNLYWYRQAAGRGLQLLFYSVGIGQISSEVPQNLSASRPQDRQFILSSKKLLLSDSGFYLCAWSVMATGYTFGSGTRLTVV.

The rearrangement links TRBV29-1 to TRBJ1-2; TRBD1 matches at 9 bases. The V gene's germline CDR1 is SQVTM and CDR2 ANQGSEA. V shed 8 bases and J 6 bases; nucleotides not matched to a gene: 4. CDR3 size: 11 residues. CDR3 coding DNA: TGCAGCACCCGGACAGGGGATGGCTACACCTTC. Protein sequence: CSTRTGDGYTF.